This T cell receptor (beta chain) originates from a study of CD8 T cells in Susac syndrome (dated by TCRdb to between 2017 and 2020). Notes on the research overall: The study used repertoire sequencing to test whether antigen drove CD8+ T cell activation and differentiation in Susac syndrome. The investigation overall reported the following: The TCR sequencing and HLA analysis was acknowledged to have included a relatively small number of individuals.

The CDR3 sequence holds 17 residues, the cysteine and phenylalanine included. The entry retains the CDR3 DNA only, 51 bases that are in frame from base 1. Reading the germline V gene gives CDR1 MNHEY and CDR2 SVGEGT. V is shortened by 4 bases, J by 1 base, and the region joining them spans 19 bases. High-throughput TCR beta sequencing profiled peripheral blood CD8+ and CD4+ T cells from healthy donors, Susac syndrome patients and multiple sclerosis patients. Healthy donors were included as age- and sex-matched controls. CD8+ TEMRA cells were enriched by FACS, while bulk CD8+ and CD4+ T cells were purified by magnetic negative isolation. Blood was drawn into EDTA tubes, processed within 24 hours, and PBMCs were isolated by density gradient centrifugation. PBMCs destined for TCR sequencing were cryopreserved in liquid nitrogen and later thawed in a 37 °C water bath. Purity of sorted or isolated CD4+, CD8+ and CD8+ TEMRA cells was at least 90%.

RNA was extracted with the RNeasy kit and roughly 0.5 to 1 ug was reverse transcribed using random hexamers. The immunoSEQ multiplex PCR assay, covering 54 Vbeta and 13 Jbeta segments, was used to amplify TCR beta CDR3 regions. To correct PCR amplification bias, a synthetic template baseline was used for both primer optimization and computational correction. Per the authors' processing: Reads were annotated to V, D and J genes per IMGT and analyzed with immunoSEQ Analyzer, keeping only productive sequences. Clonality was computed as one minus Shannon entropy normalized by log2 of the number of productive unique sequences. For each patient and control, public and private clones were evaluated among the 100 most prevalent clones. Susac-specific clones were defined as absent from healthy and MS cohorts, around 970 published viral clones and other ImmuneACCESS disease sequences. TCRdb reprocessing: public reads trimmed at Q25 with fastp, clones called with MiXCR, in-frame beta chains kept. Entries that share a CDR3 protein sequence are merged under the most common genes and DNA. These V and J calls derive from TCRdb rather than the authors' analysis. This sample holds around 190,000 distinct CDR3 sequences; about 94% were observed only once. The ten most abundant clones make up 0.1% of the sample.

On this clonotype itself: Its antigen specificity is not known. Base qualities are not recorded, but no much larger clone differs from it by a single base.

This TCR derives from a human donor in good health. The chain is made from TRBV6-2 or TRBV6-3 and TRBJ2-5; the D element could tentatively be TRBD1 or TRBD2, as 5 bases agree for each. The material sequenced was CD4+ T cells from PBMCs. The sequenced DNA is TGTGCCAGCAGTTGGGGGAAAAGAAATTTTGGCCAAGAGACCCAGTACTTC. The resulting protein is CASSWGKRNFGQETQYF.